These 11 T cell receptor beta chains were sequenced from one sample in a study of T cells in Graves' hyperthyroidism and ophthalmopathy (dated by TCRdb to about 2019). The library was prepared using multiplex PCR. TCRdb lists the instrument as Illumina HiSeq 2000. The TCR beta CDR3 regions were amplified from RNA transcripts. The TCR CDR3 was subjected to a first round of RT-PCR using the HTBI primer set and the Qiagen OneStep RT-PCR kit. The raw public reads went through TCRdb reprocessing: fastp at Q25, MiXCR clone calling, in-frame beta chains kept. Entries are consolidated by CDR3 protein sequence, retaining the most common genes and DNA. The sample table holds about 560,000 distinct CDR3 sequences, of which over 15% were seen once. The ten largest make up approximately 18% of the sample. The sample comprised blood. These receptor sequences come from a woman aged 18 to 35 with Graves' hyperthyroidism.

The rearrangement links TRBV3-1 to TRBJ2-1, with D perhaps matching TRBD2 (5 bases). This CDR3 region has 12 residues. Trimming took 2 bases from V and 10 from J, leaving 9 bases between them. Germline V gene data show CDR1 as LGHDT and CDR2 as YNNKEL (reference sequence). The CDR3 reads CASSQPRAEQFF. The CDR3 nucleotides are TGTGCCAGCAGCCAACCGAGGGCCGAGCAGTTCTTC.

This clonotype was seen ten or more times. The chain recombines TRBV12-3 or TRBV12-4 with TRBJ2-3, with 9 bases identical to TRBD2. CDR3 length: 14 amino acids. The junction had 3 bases not matched to a gene; V was cut back by 2 bases and J by 6 bases. In nucleotides, the CDR3 is TGTGCCAGCAGTTTATCAGCGGGGGGCGATACGCAGTATTTT. This encodes CASSLSAGGDTQYF.

The chain links TRBV28 to TRBJ2-3; 8 bases agree with TRBD1. The V gene end was trimmed by 5 bases and the J gene end by 4 bases; junction bases not matched to a gene: 11. Germline loops: CDR1 MDHEN, CDR2 SYDVKM. This CDR3 has 16 amino acids. CDR3: CASSTVGRGRPDTQYF. CDR3 nucleotides: TGTGCCAGCAGTACAGTTGGCAGGGGGCGGCCAGATACGCAGTATTTT. Full variable domain (rest looked up from reference TRBV28 and TRBJ2-3): DVKVTQSSRYLVKRTGEKVFLECVQDMDHENMFWYRQDPGLGLRLIYFSYDVKMKEKGDIPEGYSVSREKKERFSLILESASTNQTSMYLCASSTVGRGRPDTQYFGPGTRLTVL.

The chain employs TRBV19 and TRBJ1-5; tentatively, D is TRBD1 (5 bases). CDR3 length: 13 residues. Germline lookup yields CDR1 LNHDA and CDR2 SQIVND (reference sequence). V was trimmed by 8 bases and J by 7 bases, leaving 15 bases between them. Here the CDR3 reads CASSEVDTQPQHF. CDR3 sequence (DNA): TGTGCCAGTTCGGAGGTGGACACCCAGCCCCAGCATTTT. The full variable domain, completed using reference TRBV19 and TRBJ1-5, is DGGITQSPKYLFRKEGQNVTLSCEQNLNHDAMYWYRQDPGQGLRLIYYSQIVNDFQKGDIAEGYSVSREKKESFPLTVTSAQKNPTAFYLCASSEVDTQPQHFGDGTRLSIL.

The V gene is TRBV29-1, the J gene TRBJ1-4; 8 nucleotides agree with TRBD1. CDR3 length equals 17 residues. V lost 0 bases, J lost 7 bases, and 13 bases stayed unmatched. Looked up from germline, CDR1 is SQVTM and CDR2 is ANQGSEA. CDR3 DNA sequence: TGCAGCGTTGAAGATTCGGCAGGGGGCGGTCGGGGTGAAAAACTGTTTTTT. It specifies CSVEDSAGGGRGEKLFF.

This clonotype was detected only a few times. The chain carries TRBV6-1 and TRBJ1-5, with D possibly matching TRBD1 (5 bases). V was cut by 0 bases and J by 9 bases, with 12 bases left in between. This CDR3 has 14 amino acids. Germline CDR1 reads MNHNS; CDR2 reads SASEGT. CDR3: CASSEARGWRPQHF. The CDR3 nucleotides read TGTGCCAGCAGTGAAGCAAGGGGTTGGCGGCCCCAGCATTTT.

The chain employs TRBV6-2 or TRBV6-3 and TRBJ1-5; D unresolved. The CDR3 has 14 amino acids. Germline CDR1 reads MNHEY; CDR2 reads SVGEGT. Deletions cut 2 bases from V and 6 bases from J, with 11 bases between. DNA for the CDR3: TGTGCCAGCAGTTACCAAGAGTTCGGTCAGCCCCAGCATTTT. Protein sequence: CASSYQEFGQPQHF.

This clonotype was counted only a few times. The chain employs TRBV4-3 and TRBJ1-1; 9 bases map to TRBD1. This CDR3 is 17 amino acids long. V was clipped by 3 bases and J by 3 bases; unmatched bases: 11. The germline CDR1 and CDR2 sequences are LGHNA and YSLEER. Written as DNA, the CDR3 is TGCGCCAGCAGCCAGTCGGGACAGGGATTGAGATACACTGAAGCTTTCTTT. It encodes CASSQSGQGLRYTEAFF.

This clonotype was observed a few times. This sequence joins TRBV30 and TRBJ1-2; 8 positions match TRBD1. Per germline, CDR1 GTSNPN and CDR2 SVGIG (reference sequence). With V trimmed by 0 bases and J by 2 bases, 5 bases remained unmatched. This CDR3 comprises 15 residues. CDR3 amino acids: CAWSVGQGRNYGYTF. The DNA of the CDR3 is TGTGCCTGGAGTGTCGGACAGGGAAGGAACTATGGCTACACCTTC.

This rearrangement joins TRBV5-1 to TRBJ2-1; 14 nucleotides match TRBD2. The V gene's germline CDR1 is SGHRS and CDR2 YFSETQ. Trimming removed 0 bases from V and 6 bases from J; junction bases left unmatched: 2. The CDR3 has 16 amino acids. CDR3 nucleotides: TGCGCCAGCAGCTTGGGGGGACTAGCGGGAGTCAATGAGCAGTTCTTC. Its translation is CASSLGGLAGVNEQFF.

This clonotype came up many times. The rearrangement joins TRBV7-2 to TRBJ1-6, with D maybe TRBD1 (6 bases). This CDR3 has 13 residues. Trimming left V 2 bases short and J 11 bases short, with 10 bases between. Germline CDR1 is SGHTA and CDR2 is FQGNSA. CDR3 nucleotide sequence: TGTGCCAGCAGCTTAACAGGGAGGACACCCCTCCACTTT. Protein: CASSLTGRTPLHF.